One and the same sample provided the 16 T cell receptor beta chains below, sequenced in a study of shared clonotypes between healthy human individuals. TCRdb's copy holds only in-frame clones and misses some; the assay was immunoSEQ multiplex PCR. Of roughly 1,500,000 clones listed, 98% are singletons. The sample comprised naive CD4+ T cells sorted from blood. Regarding subset: CD45RA+ positively selected. The receptors shown here come from a man aged 30-40 years in good health.

The chain uses TRBV6-5 and TRBJ2-5; TRBD1 is a possible D gene (7 bases). Germline CDR1 is MNHEY and CDR2 is SVGAGI. Trimming removed 10 bases from V and 2 bases from J, with 14 bases in between. The CDR3 has 13 amino acids. CDR3 DNA sequence: TGTGCCACCAAACAGGGGAGGCAAGAGACCCAGTACTTC. This codes for CATKQGRQETQYF.

The chain employs TRBV27 and TRBJ2-2; no clear D. CDR1 and CDR2 (germline): MNHEY, SMNVEV (reference sequence). V was cut by 6 bases and J by 1 base, with 9 bases left in between. The CDR3 has 14 residues. The CDR3 is CASSPFRNTGELFF. The CDR3 coding sequence is TGTGCCAGCAGCCCCTTCAGGAACACCGGGGAGCTGTTTTTT.

The chain joins TRBV6-6 to TRBJ2-1, with 9 nucleotides matching TRBD1. With 7 bases clipped from V and 4 bases from J, the junction kept 8 bases outside the gene matches. CDR1 is MNHNY and CDR2 is SVGAGI in the germline V gene (reference sequence). This CDR3 spans 15 amino acids. CDR3 nucleotides: TGTGCCAGCATCGCCGGGACAGGGATATACAATGAGCAGTTCTTC. Amino acids: CASIAGTGIYNEQFF.

A single count supports this clone. The J gene is TRBJ2-1, the V gene TRBV7-2, with a possible D match to TRBD2 (5 bases). The V and J ends lost 3 bases and 0 bases respectively, with 9 bases between them. The CDR3 spans 15 residues. Germline V lookup: CDR1 SGHTA, CDR2 FQGNSA. CDR3: CASSLDSPSYNEQFF. The CDR3 DNA sequence: TGTGCCAGCAGCTTGGACTCCCCCTCCTACAATGAGCAGTTCTTC.

This rearrangement joins TRBV2 to TRBJ1-5; D is undetermined. The CDR3 consists of 15 residues. V dropped 7 bases and J dropped 0 bases, with 13 bases sitting between them. Per the germline V gene, CDR1 is SNHLY and CDR2 is FYNNEI. The CDR3 reads CASTRAGLSNQPQHF. The CDR3 nucleotides are TGTGCCAGCACCCGAGCCGGGCTTAGCAATCAGCCCCAGCATTTT.

J is TRBJ2-1 and V is TRBV6-1, with 8 bases matching TRBD2. V lost 10 bases, J lost 15 bases, and 17 bases stayed unmatched. The germline gives CDR1 MNHNS, CDR2 SASEGT. The CDR3 length is 13 residues. This CDR3 is CATWEGRSGRWFF. In DNA, the CDR3 is TGTGCCACCTGGGAGGGTCGAAGCGGGAGATGGTTCTTC.

J is TRBJ2-5 and V is TRBV10-2; the D gene is possibly TRBD1 (5 bases). The CDR3 runs 12 residues. V gave up 7 bases and J gave up 5 bases, with 11 bases separating them. Germline CDR1 and CDR2: WSHSY and SAAADI. The CDR3 DNA sequence: TGCGCCAGCAAACAGGCTAGGGAGACCCAGTACTTC. This translates into CASKQARETQYF.

The rearrangement uses TRBV4-3 and TRBJ1-1; D is uncertain. Germline V gene lookup returns CDR1 LGHNA and CDR2 YSLEER. Trimming took off 4 bases at V and 4 bases at J, with 13 bases between the two ends. This CDR3 contains 14 residues. CDR3 region: CASSLLSRSTEAFF. CDR3 sequence (DNA): TGCGCCAGCAGCCTTCTAAGTAGGAGCACTGAAGCTTTCTTT.

CDR3 region: CASSLTSGSGEQYF. For the CDR3, the DNA is TGTGCCAGCAGCTTGACTAGCGGGAGTGGCGAGCAGTACTTC. The genes are TRBV7-3 and TRBJ2-7; 12 nucleotides agree with TRBD2. Unmatched junction bases numbered 3, after V lost 3 bases and J lost 6 bases. Germline V gene lookup returns CDR1 SGHTA and CDR2 FQGTGA. CDR3 size: 14 residues.

The chain joins TRBV13 to TRBJ2-6; 7 bases match TRBD2. Germline V gene data show CDR1 as PRHDT and CDR2 as FYEKMQ (reference sequence). CDR3 length: 17 amino acids. The J segment lost 2 bases and the V segment lost 1 base, leaving 5 bases of the junction unmatched. CDR3 sequence (DNA): TGTGCCAGCAGCTTAGTGGTGGGAGGGCCTGGGGCCAACGTCCTGACTTTC. Its protein is CASSLVVGGPGANVLTF.

This chain joins TRBV7-9 and TRBJ2-3; D unresolved. Per the germline V gene, CDR1 is SEHNR and CDR2 is FQNEAQ (reference sequence). V dropped 2 bases and J dropped 6 bases, with 6 bases sitting between them. The CDR3 contains 12 residues. CDR3 protein: CASSLSVDTQYF. CDR3 coding DNA: TGTGCCAGCAGCTTATCTGTGGATACGCAGTATTTT.

The chain combines TRBV6-6 with TRBJ1-1; 10 positions match TRBD1. CDR1 and CDR2 (germline): MNHNY, SVGAGI (reference sequence). The CDR3 runs to 15 residues. Trimming took 5 bases from V and 5 from J; bases not matched to a gene: 8. In DNA form, the CDR3 reads TGTGCCAGCAGTCAACCGGGACAGGGGAGGACTGAAGCTTTCTTT. It yields the protein CASSQPGQGRTEAFF.

J is TRBJ2-5 and V is TRBV5-1, with 9 bases matching TRBD1. The CDR3 loop spans 14 amino acids. Germline V CDR1 and CDR2: SGHRS, YFSETQ. V shed 3 bases and J 5 bases; nucleotides not matched to a gene: 5. CDR3 protein: CASSWDRVGETQYF. CDR3 bases: TGCGCCAGCAGCTGGGACAGGGTGGGGGAGACCCAGTACTTC.

The CDR3 reads CASSPPGLDYEQYF. CDR3 nucleotide sequence: TGCGCCAGCAGCCCGCCCGGGTTGGATTACGAGCAGTACTTC. J is TRBJ2-7 and V is TRBV5-1; no definite D call. The CDR3 covers 14 residues. CDR1 and CDR2 from the germline V gene are SGHRS and YFSETQ. V lost 4 bases, J lost 4 bases, and 15 bases lay in between.

In this sample, this clone turned up once. V gene TRBV13 combines with J gene TRBJ2-6; TRBD2 is a possible D gene (7 bases). Trimming took off 2 bases at V and 1 base at J, with 18 bases between the two ends. The CDR3 has 19 residues. In germline, CDR1 is PRHDT, CDR2 FYEKMQ (reference sequence). CDR3 bases: TGTGCCAGCAGCTTACTCCCCCTCGGGGGGCGGTCTGGGGCCAACGTCCTGACTTTC. As protein: CASSLLPLGGRSGANVLTF.

J is TRBJ1-1 and V is TRBV7-9; no definite D call. This CDR3 region has 13 residues. The V and J ends lost 5 bases and 0 bases respectively, with 7 bases between them. Germline values: CDR1 SEHNR, CDR2 FQNEAQ (reference sequence). This CDR3 is CASSATMNTEAFF. The CDR3 region has the DNA TGTGCCAGCAGCGCTACGATGAACACTGAAGCTTTCTTT.